This T cell receptor beta chain is drawn from a study of blood T cell repertoires in COVID-19. In the study overall: Samples of COVID-19 (acute and convalescent) were obtained from the United States, Italy and Spain.

Under the authors' procedure: Reference gene primer amplification yielded estimated nucleated cell counts. Sequenced by immunoSEQ multiplex PCR; TCRdb stores in-frame clones only, minus some. From that table come the V and J calls and clone size; the DNA was used to work out D and trimming. Of about 350,000 clones detected, about nine tenths appear once; the ten largest clones hold roughly 8.9%. The sequence came from a man aged 30-40 years with COVID-19, enrolled during active disease. The sequencing sample was made of peripheral blood.

The DNA for the CDR3 is TGTGCCAGCAGCTTGTTCCAGGCCAATCAGCCCCAGCATTTT. It is translated as CASSLFQANQPQHF. The chain links TRBV5-6 to TRBJ1-5; D call uncertain. CDR3 length equals 14 residues. Germline loops: CDR1 SGHDT, CDR2 YYEEEE. V lost 1 base to trimming and J lost 3 bases, with 8 bases between them.